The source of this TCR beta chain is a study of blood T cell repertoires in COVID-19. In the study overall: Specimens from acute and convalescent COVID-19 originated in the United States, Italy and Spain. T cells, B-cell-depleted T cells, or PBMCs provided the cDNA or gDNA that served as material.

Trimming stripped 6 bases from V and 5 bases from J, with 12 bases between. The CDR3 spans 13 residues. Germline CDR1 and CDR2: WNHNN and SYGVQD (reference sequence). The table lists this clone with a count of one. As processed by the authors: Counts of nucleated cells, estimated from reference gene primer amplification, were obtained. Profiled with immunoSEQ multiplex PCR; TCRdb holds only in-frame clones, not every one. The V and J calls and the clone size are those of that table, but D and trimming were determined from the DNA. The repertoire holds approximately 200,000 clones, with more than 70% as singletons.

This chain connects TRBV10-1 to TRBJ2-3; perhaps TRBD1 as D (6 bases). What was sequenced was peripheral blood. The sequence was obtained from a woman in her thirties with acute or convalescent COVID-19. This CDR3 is CASSQTGIDTQYF. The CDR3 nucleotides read TGCGCCAGCAGCCAAACAGGGATAGATACGCAGTATTTT.